Each of the 24 T cell receptor beta chains below was sequenced from the same sample in a study of response to subunit inactivated influenza vaccine. TCRdb re-called the RT-PCR reads with MiXCR, one entry per CDR3 protein. The sample has 600,000 to 700,000 distinct CDR3 sequences, 14% seen once; the top ten hold less than 8.5%. The sample here was PBMCs from blood, taken around 15 days before vaccination. These receptors were obtained from a man aged 45 to 65 who received an inactivated influenza vaccine.

The chain has TRBV4-1 and TRBJ2-2; D possibly matches TRBD1 or TRBD2 (7 bases each). Trimming cost V 3 bases and J 4 bases, with 18 bases left between them. This CDR3 is built from 17 residues. CDR1 is MGHRA and CDR2 is YSYEKL in the germline V gene. CDR3 sequence reads: CASSQPLGGGVTGELFF. For the CDR3, the DNA is TGCGCCAGCAGCCAGCCGTTGGGAGGGGGCGTCACCGGGGAGCTGTTTTTT.

The V gene is TRBV29-1, the J gene TRBJ2-5, with no clear D. CDR3 length: 16 residues. Germline lookup yields CDR1 SQVTM and CDR2 ANQGSEA. V was shortened by 4 bases and J by 2 bases, with 20 bases between the two germline ends. CDR3 bases: TGCAGCGTTGTTCGGGTGGTTTCGTCGGAACAAGAGACCCAGTACTTC. As protein: CSVVRVVSSEQETQYF. Filled out from reference TRBV29-1 and TRBJ2-5, the complete variable domain reads SAVISQKPSRDICQRGTSLTIQCQVDSQVTMMFWYRQQPGQSLTLIATANQGSEATYESGFVIDKFPISRPNLTFSTLTVSNMSPEDSSIYLCSVVRVVSSEQETQYFGPGTRLLVL.

This chain links TRBV21-1 with TRBJ2-1; the table names TRBD2, a call not compared with the DNA. TRBV21-1 is a recognized pseudogene. This CDR3 has 15 amino acids. DNA of the CDR3: TGTGCCAGCAGCAGCTACAGCGGGGAGTACAATGAGCAGTTCTTC. Amino acids: CASSSYSGEYNEQFF.

Ten or more counts support this clonotype. This chain uses TRBV5-1 with TRBJ1-4; TRBD1 aligns across 8 bases. V lost 0 bases to trimming and J lost 8 bases; unmatched junction nucleotides: 9. The CDR3 has 16 amino acids. Germline CDR1 reads SGHRS; CDR2 reads YFSETQ. The DNA of the CDR3 is TGCGCCAGCAGCTTGGCCAAGCGGACAGGGCTGGAAAAACTGTTTTTT. Translated, it gives CASSLAKRTGLEKLFF.

The table lists this clonotype with many counts. V is TRBV5-1 and J is TRBJ2-2; possibly TRBD1 for D (5 bases). Germline V CDR1 and CDR2: SGHRS, YFSETQ. The V gene lost 1 base and the J gene lost 3 bases, with 7 bases spanning the gap. The length of the CDR3 is 14 residues. CDR3: CASSLKTDTGELFF. For the CDR3, the DNA is TGCGCCAGCAGCTTGAAGACAGACACCGGGGAGCTGTTTTTT.

The rearrangement joins TRBV4-3 to TRBJ1-6; D is perhaps TRBD1 (5 bases). Germline-derived CDR1 and CDR2 are LGHNA and YSLEER. Trimming stripped 0 bases from V and 7 bases from J, with 19 bases between. This CDR3 is 18 amino acids long. The CDR3 sequence is CASSQDNPAGVQNSPLHF. CDR3 DNA: TGCGCCAGCAGCCAAGATAACCCCGCGGGGGTCCAAAATTCACCCCTCCACTTT.

The chain's CDR3 is CSVWPGAAGEQFF. DNA of the CDR3: TGCAGCGTTTGGCCCGGCGCAGCAGGTGAGCAGTTCTTC. This chain connects TRBV29-1 to TRBJ2-1, with unresolved D. Deletions cut 5 bases from V and 9 bases from J, with 17 bases between. Per germline, CDR1 SQVTM and CDR2 ANQGSEA. The CDR3 sequence is 13 residues long.

The chain carries TRBV20-1 and TRBJ2-7; possibly TRBD1 for D (5 bases). Looked up from germline, CDR1 is DFQATT and CDR2 is SNEGSKA (reference sequence). The CDR3 spans 13 residues. The V and J ends lost 7 bases and 4 bases respectively, with 17 bases between them. The DNA of the CDR3 is TGCAGTGTAGAACAGGAGACCCTATACGAGCAGTACTTC. It codes for CSVEQETLYEQYF.

The chain joins TRBV5-4 to TRBJ2-5, with TRBD2 matching over 7 bases. The CDR3 covers 12 residues. Germline-derived CDR1 and CDR2 are SGHNT and YYREEE (reference sequence). CDR3 coding DNA: TGTGCGACCGCCCTAGCGGAAGAGACCCAGTACTTC. This sequence encodes CATALAEETQYF.

This clonotype was observed a few times. The CDR3 sequence: CASSHLQVGGNTIYF. The CDR3 coding sequence is TGCGCCAGCAGCCACCTACAAGTCGGCGGAAACACCATATATTTT. This rearrangement joins TRBV4-3 to TRBJ1-3; D not certain. V lost 3 bases and J lost 4, with 13 bases in between. This CDR3 has 15 residues. Germline-derived CDR1 and CDR2 are LGHNA and YSLEER.

This rearrangement joins TRBV7-3 to TRBJ2-6; TRBD2 matches 12 bases. This CDR3 is built from 19 residues. V lost 2 bases, J lost 2 bases, and 7 bases stayed unmatched. CDR1 and CDR2 from the germline V gene are SGHTA and FQGTGA. The CDR3 spells CASSLGPTSGRTGANVLTF. CDR3 coding DNA: TGTGCCAGCAGCTTAGGTCCGACTAGCGGGAGAACTGGGGCCAACGTCCTGACTTTC. Full variable domain (outside the CDR3, taken from reference TRBV7-3 and TRBJ2-6): GAGVSQTPSNKVTEKGKYVELRCDPISGHTALYWYRQSLGQGPEFLIYFQGTGAADDSGLPNDRFFAVRPEGSVSTLKIQRTERGDSAVYLCASSLGPTSGRTGANVLTFGAGSRLTVL.

The J gene is TRBJ2-1, the V gene TRBV20-1; TRBD2 agrees at 15 bases. Germline-derived CDR1 and CDR2 are DFQATT and SNEGSKA (reference sequence). This CDR3 has 15 amino acids. With V trimmed by 6 bases and J by 7 bases, 7 bases remained unmatched. The CDR3 reads CSAGLAGGFRNEQFF. CDR3 bases: TGCAGTGCCGGACTAGCGGGAGGGTTTCGGAATGAGCAGTTCTTC.

The sample holds a few counts of this clonotype. The chain employs TRBV5-1 and TRBJ1-2; no clear D. The germline V and J ends were trimmed by 4 bases and 3 bases, with 7 bases remaining between them. The CDR3 length is 12 residues. The germline V gene has CDR1 SGHRS and CDR2 YFSETQ. Written as DNA, the CDR3 is TGCGCCAGCAGCACGGATGACTATGGCTACACCTTC. Translating it yields CASSTDDYGYTF. The variable domain in full, completed from reference TRBV5-1 and TRBJ1-2, reads KAGVTQTPRYLIKTRGQQVTLSCSPISGHRSVSWYQQTPGQGLQFLFEYFSETQRNKGNFPGRFSGRQFSNSRSEMNVSTLELGDSALYLCASSTDDYGYTFGSGTRLTVV.

A few counts support this clonotype. V and J are TRBV7-2 and TRBJ1-5; D is uncertain. Germline loops: CDR1 SGHTA, CDR2 FQGNSA. V was cut by 0 bases and J by 6 bases, with 9 bases left in between. The CDR3 runs 14 residues. CDR3 coding DNA: TGTGCCAGCAGCTTAGCGGGGTTGCCTCAGCCCCAGCATTTT. Its translation is CASSLAGLPQPQHF. Based on the CDR3 plus reference TRBV7-2 and TRBJ1-5, the full variable domain is GAGVSQSPSNKVTEKGKDVELRCDPISGHTALYWYRQSLGQGLEFLIYFQGNSAPDKSGLPSDRFSAERTGGSVSTLTIQRTQQEDSAVYLCASSLAGLPQPQHFGDGTRLSIL.

The V and J genes are TRBV6-2 or TRBV6-3 and TRBJ2-1; D remains ambiguous. The CDR3 is 13 residues long. Germline CDR1 reads MNHEY; CDR2 reads SVGEGT. V lost 2 bases, J lost 8 bases, and 10 bases lay in between. CDR3 sequence reads: CASSYGQDDEQFF. The CDR3 DNA sequence: TGTGCCAGCAGTTACGGGCAAGACGATGAGCAGTTCTTC.

This chain connects TRBV24-1 to TRBJ2-7, with 8 nucleotides matching TRBD2. In germline, CDR1 is KGHDR, CDR2 SFDVKD. The CDR3 contains 14 residues. The V and J ends lost 4 bases and 5 bases, in that order; junction bases with no gene match: 6. The CDR3 spells CATSDPGTSNEQYF. The CDR3 DNA reads as TGTGCCACCAGTGACCCCGGGACTAGTAACGAGCAGTACTTC.

In this sample, this clonotype turned up many times. V usage is TRBV6-5 and J usage is TRBJ1-2; D possibly corresponds to TRBD1 (5 bases). The CDR3 consists of 13 residues. Trimming took 2 bases from V and 6 from J, leaving 10 bases between them. The V gene's germline CDR1 is MNHEY and CDR2 SVGAGI. CDR3 sequence reads: CASSYGTPDGYTF. CDR3 nucleotide sequence: TGTGCCAGCAGTTACGGGACCCCGGATGGCTACACCTTC.

The V and J genes are TRBV12-3 or TRBV12-4 and TRBJ1-2; 10 nucleotides agree with TRBD1. V was pared by 8 bases and J by 5 bases, with 5 bases of the junction left unmatched. The CDR3 sequence is 13 residues long. CDR3 residues: CASQRTGGYGYTF. CDR3 DNA sequence: TGTGCCAGCCAAAGGACAGGGGGATATGGCTACACCTTC.

The chain employs TRBV10-3 and TRBJ2-1; a weak D match, TRBD1 (5 bases). This CDR3 comprises 14 residues. The germline gives CDR1 ENHRY, CDR2 SYGVKD. V lost 5 bases and J 9 bases, leaving 17 bases between the germline ends. Written as DNA, the CDR3 is TGTGCCATCAGTCCCACGGACACCGCGAGTGAGCAGTTCTTC. As protein: CAISPTDTASEQFF.

The rearrangement uses TRBV5-1 and TRBJ2-1; D gene unclear. Germline CDR1 SGHRS, CDR2 YFSETQ. V gave up 1 base and J gave up 0 bases, with 11 bases separating them. This CDR3 is built from 16 residues. The CDR3 spells CASSLMGSSSYNEQFF. CDR3 DNA: TGCGCCAGCAGCTTGATGGGCTCGAGCTCCTACAATGAGCAGTTCTTC.

V is TRBV14 and J is TRBJ2-1; 9 bases agree with TRBD2. Germline V gene lookup returns CDR1 SGHDN and CDR2 FVKESK. The CDR3 is 16 amino acids. V shed 0 bases and J 4 bases; nucleotides not matched to a gene: 4. CDR3 sequence: CASSQDTSGYYNEQFF. The DNA for the CDR3 is TGTGCCAGCAGCCAAGATACTAGCGGGTATTACAATGAGCAGTTCTTC.

There are a few counts of this clonotype. The chain employs TRBV5-1 and TRBJ2-5, with 10 bases aligning to TRBD1. The V gene's germline CDR1 is SGHRS and CDR2 YFSETQ. Losses at the gene ends were 1 base for V and 0 bases for J; bases not matched to a gene: 12. This CDR3 comprises 19 residues. The CDR3 reads CASSLSVGTGVSYQETQYF. CDR3 coding DNA: TGCGCCAGCAGCTTGTCGGTGGGGACAGGGGTTTCGTACCAAGAGACCCAGTACTTC. The whole variable domain, remainder taken from reference TRBV5-1 and TRBJ2-5, is KAGVTQTPRYLIKTRGQQVTLSCSPISGHRSVSWYQQTPGQGLQFLFEYFSETQRNKGNFPGRFSGRQFSNSRSEMNVSTLELGDSALYLCASSLSVGTGVSYQETQYFGPGTRLLVL.

The sample holds a few counts of this clonotype. This CDR3 reads CASSVGTSGGLSTDTQYF. As DNA, the CDR3 is TGTGCCAGCAGCGTAGGAACTAGCGGGGGCCTAAGCACAGATACGCAGTATTTT. The rearrangement joins TRBV9 to TRBJ2-3, with 11 bases that match TRBD2. The CDR3 is made up of 18 amino acids. The V gene's germline CDR1 is SGDLS and CDR2 YYNGEE. V shed 0 bases and J 0 bases; nucleotides not matched to a gene: 6.

With respect to this clonotype: A single base separates this from a much larger clone, so it may be a read error. The chain is built from TRBV28 and TRBJ1-2, with no clear D. The CDR3 totals 13 residues. Germline CDR1 and CDR2: MDHEN and SYDVKM. V lost 2 bases and J 4 bases, leaving 8 bases between the germline ends. The CDR3 protein is CASSLRASYGYTF. CDR3 in DNA: TGTGCCAGCAGTTTAAGGGCCAGCTATGGCTACACCTTC.